A single sample gave rise to the 30 T cell receptor beta chains below, sequenced in a study of T cells after posttransplantation cyclophosphamide. Busulfan-fludarabine conditioning, marrow transplant, and cyclophosphamide on days +3 and +4 were administered. Assay: immunoSEQ multiplex PCR; the TCRdb copy retains only in-frame clones and omits some. The sample shows roughly 14,000 clones, none of them appearing just once. This specimen was PBMCs, taken about 1,200 days after allogeneic stem cell transplant with posttransplant cyclophosphamide. All receptors derive from a female patient aged 35 to 55 who received an allogeneic stem cell transplant from a related donor, was CMV-positive, and had no GVHD. Some T cells may originate from the graft donor.

This clone was recorded a few times. Other DNA variants within this sample encode the same CDR3. This sequence joins TRBV9 and TRBJ2-7; D may be TRBD1 (5 bases). The CDR3 is 15 amino acids. Between the trimmed V and J ends, which lost 8 bases and 4 bases, there was a span of 22 bases. Germline CDR1 is SGDLS and CDR2 is YYNGEE. The CDR3 DNA reads TGTGCCAGTATTATCAAACAGGAGACGGCATACGAGCAGTACTTC. Translating it yields CASIIKQETAYEQYF.

This clone was seen repeatedly, ten times or more. The chain couples TRBV19 to TRBJ2-3, with D possibly matching TRBD1 (6 bases). The CDR3 covers 13 residues. CDR1 is LNHDA and CDR2 is SQIVND in the germline V gene (reference sequence). V was pared by 2 bases and J by 6 bases, with 9 bases between. CDR3 sequence (DNA): TGTGCCAGTAGTATAACAGGGAAGGATACGCAGTATTTT. Encoded protein: CASSITGKDTQYF.

There are many counts of this clone. The chain's CDR3 is CASTLSQGSGEQYF. The DNA of the CDR3 is TGTGCCAGCACCCTCTCACAGGGTTCCGGCGAGCAGTACTTC. This sequence joins TRBV2 and TRBJ2-7, with a possible D match to TRBD1 (6 bases). From germline, CDR1 is SNHLY and CDR2 FYNNEI. The V gene lost 7 bases and the J gene lost 6 bases, with 19 bases spanning the gap. The CDR3 length is 14 residues.

This chain joins TRBV27 and TRBJ2-5; perhaps TRBD1 as D (6 bases). Near its end, the DNA agrees better with TRBJ2-7, so the J call may be wrong. The germline V gene encodes CDR1 MNHEY and CDR2 SMNVEV (reference sequence). This CDR3 spans 16 amino acids. The CDR3 region has the DNA TGTGCCAGCAGTACCCAACAGGGTTCTCCGGGCTACGAGCAGTACTTC. This translates into CASSTQQGSPGYEQYF.

The sample holds many counts of this clone. J is TRBJ2-7 and V is TRBV5-4; 12 nucleotides agree with TRBD2. Germline values: CDR1 SGHNT, CDR2 YYREEE (reference sequence). This CDR3 region has 15 residues. Losses at the gene ends were 3 bases for V and 5 bases for J; bases not matched to a gene: 6. CDR3 region: CASSSTSGRTDEQYF. In DNA form, the CDR3 reads TGTGCCAGCAGCTCGACTAGCGGGAGAACCGACGAGCAGTACTTC.

This clone appeared many times. The V call is TRBV7-2, the J call TRBJ2-1; 7 bases agree with TRBD1. CDR1 is SGHTA, CDR2 FQGNSA, per germline. This CDR3 contains 13 residues. Trimming took 5 bases from V and 7 from J; bases not matched to a gene: 5. CDR3 DNA sequence: TGTGCCAGCAGCCCTAAGGGGGCGAATGAGCAGTTCTTC. This codes for CASSPKGANEQFF.

There are a few counts of this clone. This chain uses TRBV6-1 with TRBJ1-3; D call uncertain. The germline V gene has CDR1 MNHNS and CDR2 SASEGT. The CDR3 loop spans 13 amino acids. V was trimmed by 7 bases and J by 0 bases, leaving 7 bases between them. CDR3 region: CASTSGSGNTIYF. The CDR3 DNA reads as TGTGCCAGCACATCAGGCTCTGGAAACACCATATATTTT.

This clone was recorded at least ten times. The chain uses TRBV5-1 and TRBJ2-3; TRBD2 matches at 7 bases. Germline CDR1 and CDR2: SGHRS and YFSETQ. After removal of 0 bases from V and 2 bases from J, the junction contained 6 bases not matched to a gene. This CDR3 spans 16 amino acids. The CDR3 DNA sequence: TGCGCCAGCAGCTTGGCTGGGACTACTACCACAGATACGCAGTATTTT. It specifies CASSLAGTTTTDTQYF.

This clone was recorded many times. The chain combines TRBV2 with TRBJ1-5; possibly TRBD1 for D (6 bases). The CDR3 runs to 15 residues. Germline assignment: CDR1 SNHLY and CDR2 FYNNEI. Trimming took 5 bases from V and 5 from J, leaving 16 bases between them. The CDR3 sequence: CASSQLQGQYQPQHF. The CDR3 DNA reads as TGTGCCAGCAGTCAATTACAGGGTCAGTATCAGCCCCAGCATTTT.

This clone was seen only a few times. This chain uses TRBV5-1 with TRBJ2-5, with 9 positions matching TRBD1. This CDR3 comprises 14 residues. Germline V lookup: CDR1 SGHRS, CDR2 YFSETQ. Germline trimming cut 2 bases from V and 3 bases from J; bases unmatched to any gene: 2. CDR3 residues: CASSFGQGKETQYF. CDR3 DNA: TGCGCCAGCAGCTTCGGACAGGGGAAAGAGACCCAGTACTTC.

This clone was seen many times. V and J are TRBV7-7 and TRBJ2-2; D possibly corresponds to TRBD1 (6 bases). Trimming shortened V by 5 bases and J by 1 base, and 11 bases separated the two germline ends. Germline V gene sequence: CDR1 SSHAT, CDR2 FNYEAQ (reference sequence). CDR3 length equals 15 residues. In DNA, the CDR3 is TGTGCCAGCAGCCCGACGGGACAGAACACCGGGGAGCTGTTTTTT. Its translation: CASSPTGQNTGELFF. The full variable domain, completed using reference TRBV7-7 and TRBJ2-2, is GAGVSQSPRYKVTKRGQDVTLRCDPISSHATLYWYQQALGQGPEFLTYFNYEAQPDKSGLPSDRFSAERPEGSISTLTIQRTEQRDSAMYRCASSPTGQNTGELFFGEGSRLTVL.

This rearrangement joins TRBV2 to TRBJ2-5; D is undetermined. The assigned J gene may be wrong: the sequence end matches TRBJ2-7 better. From germline, CDR1 is SNHLY and CDR2 FYNNEI. The CDR3 is made up of 14 amino acids. The CDR3: CASSEGGSTYEQYF. CDR3 DNA: TGTGCCAGCAGTGAAGGCGGCAGTACCTACGAGCAGTACTTC.

This clone occurred many times. The chain is built from TRBV27 and TRBJ2-7; 11 positions agree with TRBD2. Germline values: CDR1 MNHEY, CDR2 SMNVEV (reference sequence). V was clipped by 2 bases and J by 2 bases; unmatched bases: 5. This CDR3 region has 16 residues. The CDR3 here is CASSLLLAGGPYEQYF. In nucleotides, the CDR3 is TGTGCCAGCAGTTTACTTCTAGCGGGGGGCCCCTACGAGCAGTACTTC.

The table lists this clone with a few counts. One base away lies a much larger clone, so this may be a sequencing read error. The chain links TRBV25-1 to TRBJ2-7, with a possible D match to TRBD1 (6 bases). Germline values: CDR1 MGHDK, CDR2 SYGVNS. Trimming took 6 bases from V and 0 from J, leaving 9 bases between them. This CDR3 has 13 residues. CDR3 bases: TGTGCCAGCAGCCCGGACAGCTCCTACGAGCAGTACTTC. Protein: CASSPDSSYEQYF.

The V gene is TRBV29-1, the J gene TRBJ2-7, with 10 positions matching TRBD1. Trimming removed 0 bases from V and 2 bases from J; junction bases left unmatched: 10. In germline, CDR1 is SQVTM, CDR2 ANQGSEA. The CDR3 loop spans 17 amino acids. CDR3 sequence reads: CSVEDATGGSAPYEQYF. CDR3 nucleotide sequence: TGCAGCGTTGAAGACGCGACAGGGGGCTCTGCGCCCTACGAGCAGTACTTC.

In this sample, this clone turned up many times. V is TRBV11-3 and J is TRBJ2-1, with 14 bases aligning to TRBD2. V lost 5 bases to trimming and J lost 9 bases; unmatched junction nucleotides: 3. Looked up from germline, CDR1 is SGHNT and CDR2 is YENEEA. CDR3 size: 14 residues. CDR3 protein: CASSPGLAGVEQFF. The CDR3 DNA sequence: TGTGCCAGCAGCCCGGGACTAGCGGGGGTTGAGCAGTTCTTC. Supplemented by reference TRBV11-3 and TRBJ2-1, the full variable domain reads EAGVVQSPRYKIIEKKQPVAFWCNPISGHNTLYWYLQNLGQGPELLIRYENEEAVDDSQLPKDRFSAERLKGVDSTLKIQPAELGDSAVYLCASSPGLAGVEQFFGPGTRLTVL.

The chain recombines TRBV5-1 with TRBJ2-2, with 8 nucleotides matching TRBD1. There are 15 residues in the CDR3. CDR1 and CDR2 (germline): SGHRS, YFSETQ. V dropped 0 bases and J dropped 5; count of bases not matched to a gene: 3. The CDR3 protein is CASSLGQGWTGELFF. The CDR3 DNA reads TGCGCCAGCAGCTTGGGACAGGGGTGGACCGGGGAGCTGTTTTTT.

In its sample, this clone was seen many times. The chain couples TRBV9 to TRBJ2-1; TRBD2 matches 12 bases. The length of the CDR3 is 16 residues. J was trimmed by 4 bases and V by 3 bases; bases with no gene match: 5. CDR1 and CDR2 (germline): SGDLS, YYNGEE. CDR3 DNA: TGTGCCAGCAGCGGTGGACTAGCGGGGCCATACAATGAGCAGTTCTTC. Translating gives CASSGGLAGPYNEQFF.

The J gene is TRBJ2-4, the V gene TRBV23-1; 10 bases are shared with TRBD2. TRBV23-1 is flagged as an ORF with uncertain function. J was trimmed by 14 bases and V by 6 bases; bases with no gene match: 7. There are 12 residues in the CDR3. This chain's CDR3 is CASRPGTSVKYF. DNA of the CDR3: TGCGCCAGCAGACCCGGGACTAGCGTAAAGTACTTC.

The sample holds many counts of this clone. This chain uses TRBV4-3 with TRBJ2-5, with 10 bases identical to TRBD1. Germline loops: CDR1 LGHNA, CDR2 YSLEER. J gave up 3 bases and V 1 base, and 14 bases lay outside the gene matches. The CDR3 loop spans 19 amino acids. The CDR3 nucleotides read TGCGCCAGCAGCCAAGGCGACCTGACAGGGGGCGTCCCAAAAGAGACCCAGTACTTC. Its protein product is CASSQGDLTGGVPKETQYF.

This clone came up many times. This chain uses TRBV9 with TRBJ2-5, with D maybe TRBD1 (6 bases). CDR1 is SGDLS and CDR2 is YYNGEE in the germline V gene. V lost 3 bases to trimming and J lost 1 base, with 10 bases between them. The CDR3 has 14 amino acids. The CDR3 nucleotides read TGTGCCAGCAGCGCACGGGACACCCAAGAGACCCAGTACTTC. Translation gives CASSARDTQETQYF. Based on the CDR3 plus reference TRBV9 and TRBJ2-5, the full variable domain is DSGVTQTPKHLITATGQRVTLRCSPRSGDLSVYWYQQSLDQGLQFLIQYYNGEERAKGNILERFSAQQFPDLHSELNLSSLELGDSALYFCASSARDTQETQYFGPGTRLLVL.

This clone was observed at least ten times. V and J are TRBV6-5 and TRBJ1-2, with 9 bases aligning to TRBD1. The CDR3 length is 15 residues. Unmatched junction bases numbered 9, after V lost 6 bases and J lost 4 bases. In germline, CDR1 is MNHEY, CDR2 SVGAGI. The CDR3, as DNA: TGTGCCAGCAGGAATTTAGGACAGGGGACCTATGGCTACACCTTC. This gives the protein CASRNLGQGTYGYTF.

This clone was seen repeatedly, ten times or more. The CDR3 sequence: CASSFRGNNSPLHF. The DNA for the CDR3 is TGTGCCAGCAGCTTTAGGGGCAATAATTCACCCCTCCACTTT. This sequence joins TRBV11-1 and TRBJ1-6, with D possibly TRBD1 on 5 matching bases. The germline V and J ends were trimmed by 3 bases and 5 bases, with 8 bases remaining between them. Germline V gene data show CDR1 as SGHAT and CDR2 as FQDESV (reference sequence). This CDR3 is 14 amino acids long.

This clone has ten or more counts. CDR3 nucleotides: TGTGCCAGCAGCGGAAAGTTGGGACTAGCCACGGCCCAGTACTTC. This encodes CASSGKLGLATAQYF. The chain has TRBV7-3 and TRBJ2-5, with 9 bases lining up with TRBD2. The CDR3 sequence is 15 residues long. Germline V gene lookup returns CDR1 SGHTA and CDR2 FQGTGA. V lost 5 bases, J lost 9 bases, and 13 bases stayed unmatched.

This clone has a handful of counts. This CDR3 reads CASRPTGTGKEKLFF. The CDR3 DNA reads TGCGCCAGCAGACCAACCGGGACAGGGAAGGAAAAACTGTTTTTT. The genes are TRBV4-1 and TRBJ1-4; 9 bases map to TRBD1. V dropped 6 bases and J dropped 8; count of bases not matched to a gene: 10. Germline-derived CDR1 and CDR2 are MGHRA and YSYEKL. This CDR3 has 15 residues.

V usage is TRBV28 and J usage is TRBJ2-3; perhaps TRBD2 as D (6 bases). Germline CDR1 is MDHEN and CDR2 is SYDVKM. V was trimmed by 1 base and J by 0 bases, leaving 17 bases between them. CDR3 length: 18 amino acids. The CDR3: CASSLLLIGGRSTDTQYF. The DNA for the CDR3 is TGTGCCAGCAGTTTATTATTGATCGGGGGAAGGAGCACAGATACGCAGTATTTT.

This clone has just a few counts. The chain uses TRBV27 and TRBJ2-3, with D possibly being TRBD2 (6 bases). V lost 1 base and J 4 bases, leaving 9 bases between the germline ends. Germline V gene sequence: CDR1 MNHEY, CDR2 SMNVEV (reference sequence). CDR3 length: 14 amino acids. CDR3 nucleotide sequence: TGTGCCAGCAGTTTATTATGGGGGGCAGATACGCAGTATTTT. It translates to CASSLLWGADTQYF.

The table lists this clone with many counts. CDR3 nucleotide sequence: TGCAGTGTGGTTGCTATGGAGACCCAGTACTTC. Translating it yields CSVVAMETQYF. The chain carries TRBV20-1 and TRBJ2-5; no clear D. This CDR3 has 11 amino acids. Looked up from germline, CDR1 is DFQATT and CDR2 is SNEGSKA (reference sequence). Trimming shortened V by 7 bases and J by 5 bases, and 11 bases separated the two germline ends.

There are a few counts of this clone. The rearrangement links TRBV5-1 to TRBJ2-3, with 9 bases lining up with TRBD2. The V gene end was trimmed by 5 bases and the J gene end by 3 bases; junction bases not matched to a gene: 7. The length of the CDR3 is 15 residues. Germline CDR1 SGHRS, CDR2 YFSETQ. CDR3 sequence reads: CASSFLSGGTDTQYF. The DNA of the CDR3 is TGCGCCAGCAGTTTCCTTAGCGGGGGAACAGATACGCAGTATTTT.

This clone was detected many times. The chain employs TRBV6-1 and TRBJ2-3, with a possible D match to TRBD1 (6 bases). V was trimmed by 0 bases and J by 1 base, leaving 17 bases between them. This CDR3 comprises 18 residues. CDR1 and CDR2 (germline): MNHNS, SASEGT. Here the CDR3 DNA reads TGTGCCAGCAGTGAAGCAGGGGTTGGACAGCCTCGCACAGATACGCAGTATTTT. This translates into CASSEAGVGQPRTDTQYF.